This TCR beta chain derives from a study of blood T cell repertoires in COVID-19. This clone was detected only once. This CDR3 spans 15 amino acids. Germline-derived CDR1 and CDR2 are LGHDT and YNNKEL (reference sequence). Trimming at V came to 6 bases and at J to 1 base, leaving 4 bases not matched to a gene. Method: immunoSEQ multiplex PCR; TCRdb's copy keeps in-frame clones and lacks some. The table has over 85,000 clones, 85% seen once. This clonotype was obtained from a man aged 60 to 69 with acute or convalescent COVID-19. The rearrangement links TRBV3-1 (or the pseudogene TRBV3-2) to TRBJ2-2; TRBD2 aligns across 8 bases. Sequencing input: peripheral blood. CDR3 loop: CASRGRGGNTGELFF. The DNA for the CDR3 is TGTGCCAGCAGGGGCCGGGGGGGGAACACCGGGGAGCTGTTTTTT.